These 23 T cell receptor beta chains were all obtained from the same sample, sequenced in a study of blood T cells in healthy people across ages. Through a sample-barcoded 5' primer and a J-beta primer mix, a second PCR was run for about 6 to 12 cycles. TCRdb reprocessed the 5' RACE reads with MiXCR, giving one entry per CDR3 protein. There are 2 million or so distinct CDR3 sequences in the sample; roughly 52% occur only once, and approximately 2.1% lies in the top ten. Material for sequencing was blood. The receptors here all came from a woman in her thirties or forties in good health.

This clonotype was seen more than once but under ten times. The chain couples TRBV6-5 to TRBJ2-5, with D perhaps given as TRBD1 or TRBD2 (5 bases each). CDR1 is MNHEY, CDR2 SVGAGI, per germline. Trimming stripped 4 bases from V and 3 bases from J, with 18 bases between. The CDR3 extends over 16 amino acids. This CDR3 reads CASSSARAGAKETQYF. Written as DNA, the CDR3 is TGTGCCAGCAGTTCCGCTCGCGCCGGGGCCAAAGAGACCCAGTACTTC.

The rearrangement uses TRBV28 and TRBJ1-2; D is perhaps TRBD1 (6 bases). The germline gives CDR1 MDHEN, CDR2 SYDVKM. Trimming shortened V by 3 bases and J by 7 bases, and 18 bases separated the two germline ends. CDR3 length: 15 amino acids. The CDR3 DNA sequence: TGTGCCAGCAGTTTCCCTTATAACAGGGAATCTGGCTACACCTTC. Translating gives CASSFPYNRESGYTF.

V usage is TRBV3-1 and J usage is TRBJ2-7; 9 nucleotides match TRBD2. The assigned J gene may be wrong: the sequence end matches TRBJ2-5 better. The CDR3 extends over 14 amino acids. The germline gives CDR1 LGHDT, CDR2 YNNKEL (reference sequence). The CDR3 region is CASSHVSGGETQYF. Here the CDR3 DNA reads TGTGCCAGCAGCCATGTAAGCGGGGGGGAGACCCAGTACTTC.

This sequence joins TRBV20-1 and TRBJ2-2; 8 nucleotides match TRBD1. V lost 4 bases, J lost 5 bases, and 6 bases stayed unmatched. Germline V gene lookup returns CDR1 DFQATT and CDR2 SNEGSKA (reference sequence). This CDR3 is built from 14 residues. This chain's CDR3 is CSAIRRGRTGELFF. The CDR3 coding sequence is TGCAGTGCTATACGCAGGGGGCGGACCGGGGAGCTGTTTTTT.

The chain joins TRBV6-2 or TRBV6-3 to TRBJ2-7, with 8 bases identical to TRBD2. J gave up 7 bases and V 6 bases, and 14 bases lay outside the gene matches. CDR1 and CDR2 from the germline V gene are MNHEY and SVGEGT. The CDR3 has 15 residues. CDR3 nucleotides: TGTGCCAGCAGCGATATAGCGGGGTCCTACAATGAGCAGTACTTC. Its translation is CASSDIAGSYNEQYF.

This clonotype showed up just a few times. V usage is TRBV28 and J usage is TRBJ1-2; possibly TRBD1 for D (5 bases). V gave up 7 bases and J gave up 2 bases, with 17 bases separating them. Germline V gene sequence: CDR1 MDHEN, CDR2 SYDVKM. The CDR3 is 15 residues long. The DNA for the CDR3 is TGTGCCAGCACCCTCATGACAGTTACGAACTATGGCTACACCTTC. It codes for CASTLMTVTNYGYTF.

This chain joins TRBV28 and TRBJ1-2; 8 bases map to TRBD1. J lost 6 bases, V lost 5 bases, and 11 bases had no gene match. CDR1 is MDHEN, CDR2 SYDVKM, per germline. This CDR3 contains 15 residues. In nucleotides, the CDR3 is TGTGCCAGCAGTCCCCCGGGCAGGGGGCGCGATGGCTACACCTTC. Amino acid sequence: CASSPPGRGRDGYTF.

This clonotype was detected only a few times. V usage is TRBV11-2 and J usage is TRBJ2-7; D uncertain. V shed 5 bases and J shed 0 bases, with 11 bases lying between them. The CDR3 length is 14 residues. The germline CDR1 and CDR2 sequences are SGHAT and FQNNGV. The CDR3: CASSLTTPSYEQYF. The CDR3 nucleotides are TGTGCCAGCAGCCTCACCACACCCTCCTACGAGCAGTACTTC.

The chain combines TRBV6-2 or TRBV6-3 with TRBJ1-2; D gene uncertain. CDR1 is MNHEY, CDR2 SVGEGT, per germline. The CDR3 extends over 14 amino acids. Trimming left V 0 bases short and J 2 bases short, with 7 bases between. DNA for the CDR3: TGTGCCAGCAGTTACTCCTCAAAGAACTATGGCTACACCTTC. This codes for CASSYSSKNYGYTF.

The V and J genes are TRBV2 and TRBJ2-1; the match to TRBD2 covers 7 bases. V shed 6 bases and J 5 bases; nucleotides not matched to a gene: 10. Germline V gives CDR1 SNHLY, CDR2 FYNNEI. CDR3 length: 15 amino acids. CDR3 sequence reads: CASRRDGGSDNEQFF. DNA for the CDR3: TGTGCCAGCAGGCGCGACGGGGGGTCGGACAATGAGCAGTTCTTC. Drawing the rest from reference TRBV2 and TRBJ2-1, the complete variable domain is EPEVTQTPSHQVTQMGQEVILRCVPISNHLYFYWYRQILGQKVEFLVSFYNNEISEKSEIFDDQFSVERPDGSNFTLKIRSTKLEDSAMYFCASRRDGGSDNEQFFGPGTRLTVL.

The genes are TRBV20-1 and TRBJ2-5; D not resolved. The J call may be faulty, since TRBJ2-7 better matches the DNA end. Germline values: CDR1 DFQATT, CDR2 SNEGSKA (reference sequence). The CDR3 totals 11 residues. CDR3 DNA sequence: TGCAGTGCCAGCCCCGGCGGCGAGCAGTACTTC. It translates to CSASPGGEQYF.

The chain joins TRBV28 to TRBJ2-1, with 7 bases aligning to TRBD2. Unmatched junction bases numbered 13, after V lost 4 bases and J lost 1 base. There are 18 residues in the CDR3. In germline, CDR1 is MDHEN, CDR2 SYDVKM. As DNA, the CDR3 is TGTGCCAGCAGTTCCCCCCTTTTGACTAGCTATTCCTACAATGAGCAGTTCTTC. Amino acid sequence: CASSSPLLTSYSYNEQFF.

The chain joins TRBV5-1 to TRBJ1-4; 8 bases fit TRBD1. Germline CDR1 reads SGHRS; CDR2 reads YFSETQ. Trimming removed 4 bases from V and 8 bases from J; junction bases left unmatched: 7. The CDR3 spans 14 residues. This chain's CDR3 is CASSVGTGSEKLFF. CDR3 in DNA: TGCGCCAGCAGCGTTGGGACAGGTAGCGAAAAACTGTTTTTT.

The chain employs TRBV4-3 and TRBJ2-7; D gene unclear. The J call is doubtful: the DNA matches TRBJ2-5 better. CDR1 and CDR2 (germline): LGHNA, YSLEER. The CDR3 runs 13 residues. The CDR3 spells CASSQRSEETQYF. The CDR3 bases are TGCGCCAGCAGCCAGCGGAGTGAGGAGACCCAGTACTTC.

The V gene is TRBV28, the J gene TRBJ2-5, with 13 bases that match TRBD2. This CDR3 spans 16 amino acids. Germline-derived CDR1 and CDR2 are MDHEN and SYDVKM. Trimming took 5 bases from V and 0 from J; bases not matched to a gene: 3. The CDR3 reads CASSTTSGRYQETQYF. Here the CDR3 DNA reads TGTGCCAGCAGTACGACTAGCGGGAGGTACCAAGAGACCCAGTACTTC.

Concerning this clonotype: A read error is possible here, since a much larger clone lies one base away. This rearrangement joins TRBV7-9 to TRBJ2-1; D possibly uses TRBD1 or TRBD2 (5 bases each). Germline V lookup: CDR1 SEHNR, CDR2 FQNEAQ (reference sequence). V shed 3 bases and J shed 2 bases, with 11 bases lying between them. This CDR3 has 15 residues. CDR3 coding DNA: TGTGCCAGCAGCTTGGGACCAGCCACCTACAATGAGCAGTTCTTC. Translating it yields CASSLGPATYNEQFF.

The rearrangement uses TRBV15 and TRBJ1-5; weak D call: TRBD1 (6 bases). CDR3 length: 15 residues. Germline assignment: CDR1 LNHNV and CDR2 YYDKDF (reference sequence). V lost 0 bases and J lost 2, with 8 bases in between. The CDR3 DNA reads TGTGCCACCAGCAGAGATGCAGGGGGCAATCAGCCCCAGCATTTT. Residues: CATSRDAGGNQPQHF.

The chain carries TRBV6-5 and TRBJ2-1, with D possibly TRBD2 on 5 matching bases. Deletions cut 11 bases from V and 3 bases from J, with 14 bases between. The germline V gene has CDR1 MNHEY and CDR2 SVGAGI. The CDR3 runs 13 residues. CDR3 DNA: TGTGCCCGGACGAGGGTTAACTACAATGAGCAGTTCTTC. It yields the protein CARTRVNYNEQFF.

The rearrangement links TRBV28 to TRBJ2-7; D may be TRBD1 (5 bases). Per the germline V gene, CDR1 is MDHEN and CDR2 is SYDVKM. Trimming cost V 3 bases and J 4 bases, with 19 bases left between them. This CDR3 spans 16 amino acids. The DNA for the CDR3 is TGTGCCAGCAGTTTGCCCCCGGGTCCCCAGGGTTACGAGCAGTACTTC. The encoded protein is CASSLPPGPQGYEQYF.

The rearrangement links TRBV20-1 to TRBJ2-7; 9 nucleotides match TRBD1. The last part of the DNA fits TRBJ2-5 better; the J call may be wrong. In germline, CDR1 is DFQATT, CDR2 SNEGSKA (reference sequence). The CDR3 runs to 18 residues. In DNA form, the CDR3 reads TGCAGTGCTAGAGATCGACTAGTAGAACAGGGGGCTTGGGAGACCCAGTACTTC. This encodes CSARDRLVEQGAWETQYF.

This clonotype has more than one count but fewer than ten. The V gene is TRBV4-3, the J gene TRBJ2-5, with TRBD2 matching 9 bases. Looked up from germline, CDR1 is LGHNA and CDR2 is YSLEER. V gave up 0 bases and J gave up 5 bases; unmatched junction bases: 7. The CDR3 has 16 residues. The CDR3 DNA follows: TGCGCCAGCAGCCAAGATTGGGCTAGCGGGGCGGAGACCCAGTACTTC. It yields the protein CASSQDWASGAETQYF.

This clonotype occurred a few times. The chain carries TRBV7-2 and TRBJ2-4; a weak D match, TRBD1 (6 bases). CDR1 and CDR2 from the germline V gene are SGHTA and FQGNSA. V was pared by 1 base and J by 0 bases, with 10 bases between. The CDR3 is made up of 16 amino acids. The CDR3 DNA sequence: TGTGCCAGCAGCTTAGTCCAGGGGCTAGCCAAAAACATTCAGTACTTC. It yields the protein CASSLVQGLAKNIQYF.

This clonotype was observed a handful of times. V is TRBV7-2 and J is TRBJ2-7; D is uncertain. CDR1 and CDR2 (germline): SGHTA, FQGNSA. Trimming took 1 base from V and 3 from J, leaving 10 bases between them. The CDR3 has 14 residues. The CDR3 DNA follows: TGTGCCAGCAGCTTAGGGGAAGGGTTCTACGAGCAGTACTTC. Translated: CASSLGEGFYEQYF.